Listed here are 9 T cell receptor beta chains from one sample, sequenced in a study of blood T cell repertoires in COVID-19. Method: immunoSEQ multiplex PCR; TCRdb's copy keeps in-frame clones and lacks some. The top ten hold about 5.3% of the sample, which has roughly 150,000 clones, under 95% seen once. Sequencing input: peripheral blood. Receptors were obtained from a man in his late teens or twenties with COVID-19, enrolled during active disease.

The V call is TRBV27, the J call TRBJ2-1, with TRBD2 as a possible D gene (5 bases). V was clipped by 7 bases and J by 2 bases, with 15 bases between them. This CDR3 comprises 15 residues. Per germline, CDR1 MNHEY and CDR2 SMNVEV (reference sequence). DNA for the CDR3: TGTGCCAGCACCATCGGAGCGGCCACCTACAATGAGCAGTTCTTC. Translation gives CASTIGAATYNEQFF.

This clone appeared once. The V gene is TRBV27, the J gene TRBJ2-1; 10 bases align to TRBD2. This CDR3 has 15 residues. Trimming removed 5 bases from V and 4 bases from J; junction bases left unmatched: 5. CDR1 and CDR2 from the germline V gene are MNHEY and SMNVEV (reference sequence). This chain's CDR3 is CASSQELAGYNEQFF. The CDR3 coding sequence is TGTGCCAGCAGTCAGGAACTAGCGGGGTACAATGAGCAGTTCTTC.

V is TRBV28 and J is TRBJ1-1; D uncertain. In germline, CDR1 is MDHEN, CDR2 SYDVKM. V gave up 7 bases and J gave up 4 bases, with 16 bases separating them. The CDR3 has 14 amino acids. CDR3 in amino acids: CASTVRSLLTEAFF. CDR3 nucleotides: TGTGCCAGCACTGTCAGGTCCCTTCTCACTGAAGCTTTCTTT.

The J gene is TRBJ2-6, the V gene TRBV19; tentative D call: TRBD1 (5 bases). The CDR3 totals 17 residues. With 1 base removed from V and 2 bases from J, the gap between germline ends came to 12 bases. Looked up from germline, CDR1 is LNHDA and CDR2 is SQIVND (reference sequence). The CDR3 is CASSIVAGYAGANVLTF. For the CDR3, the DNA is TGTGCCAGTAGTATAGTAGCAGGGTATGCTGGGGCCAACGTCCTGACTTTC.

CDR3 amino acids: CASSQVLAGVGGAYNEQFF. CDR3 DNA: TGTGCCAGCAGCCAAGTACTAGCGGGAGTAGGTGGGGCCTACAATGAGCAGTTCTTC. The chain recombines TRBV3-1 (or the pseudogene TRBV3-2) with TRBJ2-1; 11 nucleotides agree with TRBD2. CDR1 and CDR2 (germline): LGHDT, YNNKEL (reference sequence). CDR3 length: 19 residues. V lost 1 base to trimming and J lost 2 bases; unmatched junction nucleotides: 10.

The V gene is TRBV28, the J gene TRBJ1-2; D gene uncertain. The CDR3 has 14 residues. V lost 3 bases, J lost 4 bases, and 12 bases lay in between. Germline V gives CDR1 MDHEN, CDR2 SYDVKM. Here the CDR3 DNA reads TGTGCCAGCAGTTTGAGGGCGGAAGTCTATGGCTACACCTTC. Translated: CASSLRAEVYGYTF.

The gene calls are TRBV16 and TRBJ2-7, with 7 bases fitting TRBD1. The CDR3 consists of 14 residues. After removal of 1 base from V and 6 bases from J, the junction contained 6 bases not matched to a gene. The germline gives CDR1 KGHSY, CDR2 FQNENV. The CDR3 DNA reads as TGTGCCAGCAGCCAATTCGACAGGGTTCGCGAGCAGTACTTC. It encodes CASSQFDRVREQYF.

The rearrangement joins TRBV2 to TRBJ2-3; 13 nucleotides line up with TRBD2. V shed 2 bases, J shed 0 bases, and the junction held 8 bases outside the gene matches. Per the germline V gene, CDR1 is SNHLY and CDR2 is FYNNEI. This CDR3 comprises 19 residues. The CDR3 protein is CASSELVGLAGVSTDTQYF. In DNA form, the CDR3 reads TGTGCCAGCAGTGAACTCGTAGGACTAGCGGGAGTGAGCACAGATACGCAGTATTTT.

Here the CDR3 DNA reads TGTGCCAGCAGTTTGTCGGACAGAACCTATGGCTACACCTTC. It codes for CASSLSDRTYGYTF. The chain links TRBV27 to TRBJ1-2; tentatively, D is TRBD1 (6 bases). The ends were cut back, 3 bases at V and 4 bases at J, with 12 bases in the middle. The V gene's germline CDR1 is MNHEY and CDR2 SMNVEV (reference sequence). The CDR3 is 14 amino acids.